This T cell receptor beta chain was recorded in a study of T cell responses to AZD1222 COVID-19 vaccine. The data were produced by immunoSEQ multiplex PCR, yet TCRdb's version contains in-frame clones alone and is incomplete. Among 20,000 to 30,000 clones, 88% were seen once, and the ten largest hold approximately 2.6%. The CDR3 length is 13 residues. The ends were cut back, 2 bases at V and 6 bases at J, with 11 bases in the middle. Germline V gene data show CDR1 as SGHAT and CDR2 as FQNNGV. Material: peripheral blood, obtained 28 days after the second AZD1222 dose. V is TRBV11-2 and J is TRBJ2-7; D possibly corresponds to TRBD2 (7 bases). This clonotype was obtained from an adult who received the AZD1222 COVID-19 vaccine. The chain's CDR3 is CASSLSGGLEQYF. The CDR3 region has the DNA TGTGCCAGCAGCTTATCGGGGGGCCTCGAGCAGTACTTC.